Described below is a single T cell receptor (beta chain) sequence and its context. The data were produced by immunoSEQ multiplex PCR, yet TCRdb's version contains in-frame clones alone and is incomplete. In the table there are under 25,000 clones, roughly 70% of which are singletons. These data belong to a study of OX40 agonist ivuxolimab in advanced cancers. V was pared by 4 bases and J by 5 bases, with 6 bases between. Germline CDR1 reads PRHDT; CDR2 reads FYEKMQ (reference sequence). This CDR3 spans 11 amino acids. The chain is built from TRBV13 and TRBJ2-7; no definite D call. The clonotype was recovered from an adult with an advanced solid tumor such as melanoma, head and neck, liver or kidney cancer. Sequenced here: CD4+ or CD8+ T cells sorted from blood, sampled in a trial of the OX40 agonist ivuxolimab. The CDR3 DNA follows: TGTGCCAGCAGCTCCCCCCACGAGCAGTACTTC. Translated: CASSSPHEQYF.